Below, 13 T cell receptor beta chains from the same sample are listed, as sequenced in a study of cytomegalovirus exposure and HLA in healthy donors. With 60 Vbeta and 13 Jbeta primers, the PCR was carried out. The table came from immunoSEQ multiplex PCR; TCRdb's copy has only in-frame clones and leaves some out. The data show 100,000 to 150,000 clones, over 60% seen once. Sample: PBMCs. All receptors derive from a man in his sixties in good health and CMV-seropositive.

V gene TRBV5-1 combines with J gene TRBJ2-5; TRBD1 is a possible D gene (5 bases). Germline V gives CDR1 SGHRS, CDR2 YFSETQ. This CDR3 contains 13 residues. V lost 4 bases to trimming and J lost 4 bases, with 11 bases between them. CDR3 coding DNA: TGCGCCAGCAGCGGGCAGGGTATAGAGACCCAGTACTTC. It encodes CASSGQGIETQYF.

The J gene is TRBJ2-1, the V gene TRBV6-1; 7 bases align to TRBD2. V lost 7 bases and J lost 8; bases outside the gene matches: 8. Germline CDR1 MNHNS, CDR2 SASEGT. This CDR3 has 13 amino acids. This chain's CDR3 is CASTGGGGDEQFF. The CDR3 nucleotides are TGTGCCAGCACTGGGGGGGGAGGAGATGAGCAGTTCTTC.

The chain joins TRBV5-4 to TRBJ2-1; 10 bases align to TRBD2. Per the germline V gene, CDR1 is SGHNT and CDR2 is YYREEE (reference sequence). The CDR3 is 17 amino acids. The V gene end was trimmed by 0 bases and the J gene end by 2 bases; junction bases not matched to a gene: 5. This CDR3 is CASSLAQRGGPYNEQFF. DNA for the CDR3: TGTGCCAGCAGCTTGGCACAGCGGGGGGGCCCCTACAATGAGCAGTTCTTC.

The CDR3 is CASSFARGGEKLFF. CDR3 DNA sequence: TGCGCCAGCAGCTTTGCCCGGGGGGGAGAAAAACTGTTTTTT. This rearrangement joins TRBV5-1 to TRBJ1-4; D may be TRBD1 (5 bases). V lost 2 bases and J lost 8, with 13 bases in between. CDR1 is SGHRS, CDR2 YFSETQ, per germline. The CDR3 contains 14 residues. Together with reference TRBV5-1 and TRBJ1-4, the CDR3 gives the full variable domain: KAGVTQTPRYLIKTRGQQVTLSCSPISGHRSVSWYQQTPGQGLQFLFEYFSETQRNKGNFPGRFSGRQFSNSRSEMNVSTLELGDSALYLCASSFARGGEKLFFGSGTQLSVL.

CDR3 bases: TGTGCCAGCAGCCTCGGACTAGCGGGGGGTCAAGAGACCCAGTACTTC. Amino acids: CASSLGLAGGQETQYF. The chain carries TRBV5-8 and TRBJ2-5, with 14 bases lining up with TRBD2. The ends lost 4 bases at V and 2 bases at J; junction bases unmatched: 4. Germline values: CDR1 SGHTS, CDR2 YDEGEE. This CDR3 comprises 16 residues.

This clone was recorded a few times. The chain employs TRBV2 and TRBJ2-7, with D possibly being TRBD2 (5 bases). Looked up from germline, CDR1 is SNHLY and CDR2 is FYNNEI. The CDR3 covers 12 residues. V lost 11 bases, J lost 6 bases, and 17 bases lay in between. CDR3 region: CAWLTGKAEQYF. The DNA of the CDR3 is TGTGCCTGGCTGACGGGGAAGGCCGAGCAGTACTTC.

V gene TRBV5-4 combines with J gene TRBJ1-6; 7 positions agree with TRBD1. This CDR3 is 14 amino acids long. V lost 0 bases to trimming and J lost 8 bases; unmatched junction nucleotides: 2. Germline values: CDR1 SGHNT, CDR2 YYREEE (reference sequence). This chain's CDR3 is CASSLDTGDSPLHF. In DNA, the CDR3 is TGTGCCAGCAGCTTGGATACAGGGGATTCACCCCTCCACTTT.

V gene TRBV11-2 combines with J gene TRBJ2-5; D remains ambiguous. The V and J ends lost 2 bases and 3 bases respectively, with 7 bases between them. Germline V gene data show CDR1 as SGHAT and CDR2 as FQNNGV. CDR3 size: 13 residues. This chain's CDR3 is CASSLHRKETQYF. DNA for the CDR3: TGTGCCAGCAGCTTACACAGAAAAGAGACCCAGTACTTC. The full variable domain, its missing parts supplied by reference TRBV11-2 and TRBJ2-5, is EAGVAQSPRYKIIEKRQSVAFWCNPISGHATLYWYQQILGQGPKLLIQFQNNGVVDDSQLPKDRFSAERLKGVDSTLKIQPAKLEDSAVYLCASSLHRKETQYFGPGTRLLVL.

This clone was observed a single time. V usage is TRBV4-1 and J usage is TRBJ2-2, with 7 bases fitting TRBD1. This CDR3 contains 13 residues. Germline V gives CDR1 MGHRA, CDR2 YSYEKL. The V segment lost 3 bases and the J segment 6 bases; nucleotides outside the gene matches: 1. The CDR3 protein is CASSHGQAGELFF. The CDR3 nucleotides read TGCGCCAGCAGCCATGGACAGGCCGGGGAGCTGTTTTTT.

The CDR3, as DNA: TGTGCCAGCAGTACTACAGGGGTTGAAGCTTTCTTT. This sequence encodes CASSTTGVEAFF. The rearrangement links TRBV28 to TRBJ1-1; 7 bases fit TRBD1. The CDR3 is 12 residues long. The germline V gene has CDR1 MDHEN and CDR2 SYDVKM. The V and J ends lost 5 bases and 7 bases, in that order; junction bases with no gene match: 4. Looking up the rest from reference TRBV28 and TRBJ1-1 gives the full variable domain: DVKVTQSSRYLVKRTGEKVFLECVQDMDHENMFWYRQDPGLGLRLIYFSYDVKMKEKGDIPEGYSVSREKKERFSLILESASTNQTSMYLCASSTTGVEAFFGQGTRLTVV.

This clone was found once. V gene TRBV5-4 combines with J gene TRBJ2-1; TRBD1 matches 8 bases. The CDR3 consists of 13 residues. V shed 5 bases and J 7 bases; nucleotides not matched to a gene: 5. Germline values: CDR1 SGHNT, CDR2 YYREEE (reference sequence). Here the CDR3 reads CASRPDRGNEQFF. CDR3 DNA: TGTGCCAGCAGGCCTGACAGGGGTAATGAGCAGTTCTTC.

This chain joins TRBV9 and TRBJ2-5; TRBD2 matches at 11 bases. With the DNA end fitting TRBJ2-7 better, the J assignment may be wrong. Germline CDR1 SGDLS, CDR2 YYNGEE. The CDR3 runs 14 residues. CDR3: CASSVSGGDYEQYF. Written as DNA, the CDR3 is TGTGCCAGCAGCGTTAGCGGGGGGGACTACGAGCAGTACTTC.

For the CDR3, the DNA is TGTGCCAGCAGCTTTGGGACAGGGAGAGACCAAGAGACCCAGTACTTC. This encodes CASSFGTGRDQETQYF. The chain employs TRBV9 and TRBJ2-5; 9 nucleotides agree with TRBD1. CDR1 is SGDLS and CDR2 is YYNGEE in the germline V gene. This CDR3 has 16 residues. The J segment lost 0 bases and the V segment lost 4 bases, leaving 7 bases of the junction unmatched. Complete variable domain (other parts from reference TRBV9 and TRBJ2-5): DSGVTQTPKHLITATGQRVTLRCSPRSGDLSVYWYQQSLDQGLQFLIQYYNGEERAKGNILERFSAQQFPDLHSELNLSSLELGDSALYFCASSFGTGRDQETQYFGPGTRLLVL.